Below are 31 T cell receptor beta chains sequenced from a single sample in a study of T cell changes during pregnancy in multiple sclerosis. Measured with immunoSEQ multiplex PCR; TCRdb has only the in-frame clones, and not every one. The sample records under 50,000 clones, about nine tenths being singletons. This specimen consisted of CD4+ T cells from peripheral blood mononuclear cells, obtained in the first trimester of pregnancy. Receptor source: a female donor with multiple sclerosis, enrolled in a pregnancy study.

V usage is TRBV27 and J usage is TRBJ2-7; 8 positions match TRBD2. Trimming removed 2 bases from V and 7 bases from J; junction bases left unmatched: 13. This CDR3 has 16 amino acids. Germline V CDR1 and CDR2: MNHEY, SMNVEV (reference sequence). DNA of the CDR3: TGTGCCAGCAGTTTAGTATCTTGGGGACTAGGAGGGGAGCAGTACTTC. Its protein is CASSLVSWGLGGEQYF.

The genes are TRBV30 and TRBJ1-2; D might be TRBD1 (6 bases). This CDR3 has 13 amino acids. Germline V gene lookup returns CDR1 GTSNPN and CDR2 SVGIG (reference sequence). V shed 2 bases and J shed 11 bases, with 18 bases lying between them. The CDR3 coding sequence is TGTGCCTGGAGTTCAGGGACCCGTAGGGGGTACACCTTC. Protein: CAWSSGTRRGYTF.

This chain uses TRBV15 with TRBJ1-1; D not resolved. The germline CDR1 and CDR2 sequences are LNHNV and YYDKDF (reference sequence). Trimming pared 1 base from V and 0 bases from J, leaving 15 bases between. This CDR3 is built from 17 residues. CDR3 nucleotide sequence: TGTGCCACCAGCAGAGTTTACTCGGGGAACTTGAACACTGAAGCTTTCTTT. Amino acid sequence: CATSRVYSGNLNTEAFF.

The V and J genes are TRBV29-1 and TRBJ2-1; 7 bases fit TRBD2. CDR3 length: 14 amino acids. From germline, CDR1 is SQVTM and CDR2 ANQGSEA. The junction had 2 bases not matched to a gene; V was cut back by 3 bases and J by 0 bases. CDR3 sequence reads: CSVELAASYNEQFF. The CDR3 DNA is TGCAGCGTTGAGCTAGCGGCCTCCTACAATGAGCAGTTCTTC.

The rearrangement uses TRBV28 and TRBJ1-2; a weak D match, TRBD1 (5 bases). Germline CDR1 and CDR2: MDHEN and SYDVKM. There are 12 residues in the CDR3. The V gene lost 7 bases and the J gene lost 6 bases, with 12 bases spanning the gap. This CDR3 is CASISARDGYTF. The CDR3 bases are TGTGCCAGCATTTCGGCCAGGGATGGCTACACCTTC.

The V gene is TRBV5-4, the J gene TRBJ2-3; weak D call: TRBD2 (5 bases). Looked up from germline, CDR1 is SGHNT and CDR2 is YYREEE (reference sequence). The CDR3 sequence is 15 residues long. Trimming pared 0 bases from V and 3 bases from J, leaving 11 bases between. The CDR3 nucleotides read TGTGCCAGCAGCTTGGGAGGGTTGAGAACAGATACGCAGTATTTT. It is translated as CASSLGGLRTDTQYF.

This rearrangement joins TRBV27 to TRBJ2-1; 7 nucleotides match TRBD1. The CDR3 consists of 15 residues. V lost 3 bases to trimming and J lost 5 bases; unmatched junction nucleotides: 7. The germline V gene encodes CDR1 MNHEY and CDR2 SMNVEV (reference sequence). CDR3 loop: CASSFEGGADNEQFF. DNA for the CDR3: TGTGCCAGCAGTTTTGAAGGGGGCGCGGACAATGAGCAGTTCTTC.

V is TRBV9 and J is TRBJ2-1; D not resolved. V was clipped by 0 bases and J by 4 bases, with 11 bases between them. Germline V gene data show CDR1 as SGDLS and CDR2 as YYNGEE. The length of the CDR3 is 15 residues. The CDR3 loop reads CASSVGLEAYNEQFF. The DNA of the CDR3 is TGTGCCAGCAGCGTAGGTCTAGAAGCATACAATGAGCAGTTCTTC.

The CDR3 sequence is CATSTSGGTDTQYF. The CDR3 coding sequence is TGTGCCACCAGCACCTCCGGGGGCACAGATACGCAGTATTTT. The V call is TRBV15, the J call TRBJ2-3; D may be TRBD2 (5 bases). The V gene lost 4 bases and the J gene lost 1 base, with 9 bases spanning the gap. CDR1 and CDR2 from the germline V gene are LNHNV and YYDKDF (reference sequence). CDR3 size: 14 residues.

The chain has TRBV12-5 and TRBJ1-2, with 9 positions matching TRBD1. Trimming took 7 bases from V and 2 from J; bases not matched to a gene: 8. The CDR3 is 15 amino acids. Germline V CDR1 and CDR2: LGHNT, FRNRAP. Here the CDR3 reads CASVQQGAGNYGYTF. The CDR3 DNA sequence: TGTGCTAGTGTCCAACAGGGGGCTGGGAACTATGGCTACACCTTC.

The genes are TRBV18 and TRBJ2-1, with TRBD2 matching over 15 bases. CDR3 length: 18 residues. The ends lost 3 bases at V and 3 bases at J; junction bases unmatched: 6. Germline V gene lookup returns CDR1 KGHSH and CDR2 LQKENI. The CDR3 region has the DNA TGTGCCAGCTCACCTCCGGGACTAGCGGGAGGAGTCTACAATGAGCAGTTCTTC. This codes for CASSPPGLAGGVYNEQFF.

J is TRBJ1-2 and V is TRBV6-6; D possibly corresponds to TRBD1 (6 bases). V was clipped by 10 bases and J by 7 bases, with 16 bases between them. The CDR3 contains 12 residues. The germline V gene has CDR1 MNHNY and CDR2 SVGAGI (reference sequence). The CDR3 coding sequence is TGTGCCACCTCGGACAGCTTAGTTGGCTACACCTTC. Its translation: CATSDSLVGYTF.

The chain recombines TRBV19 with TRBJ1-3; the match to TRBD1 covers 8 bases. The CDR3 consists of 14 residues. The trim removed 4 bases at V and 2 bases at J, leaving 1 base unmatched. From germline, CDR1 is LNHDA and CDR2 SQIVND (reference sequence). The CDR3 region has the DNA TGTGCCAGTAGTAAGACAGGGGCTGGAAACACCATATATTTT. As protein: CASSKTGAGNTIYF.

V and J are TRBV13 and TRBJ2-7, with D uncertain. From germline, CDR1 is PRHDT and CDR2 FYEKMQ (reference sequence). The CDR3 is made up of 14 amino acids. Trimming took off 0 bases at V and 2 bases at J, with 8 bases between the two ends. The CDR3 bases are TGTGCCAGCAGCTTAGGGCAGAACCCCTACGAGCAGTACTTC. Protein product: CASSLGQNPYEQYF. Combining the CDR3 with reference TRBV13 and TRBJ2-7 gives the whole variable domain AAGVIQSPRHLIKEKRETATLKCYPIPRHDTVYWYQQGPGQDPQFLISFYEKMQSDKGSIPDRFSAQQFSDYHSELNMSSLELGDSALYFCASSLGQNPYEQYFGPGTRLTVT.

The chain combines TRBV2 with TRBJ2-4, with 8 bases lining up with TRBD1. Germline CDR1 SNHLY, CDR2 FYNNEI. Unmatched junction bases numbered 13, after V lost 2 bases and J lost 10 bases. The CDR3 runs 16 residues. This CDR3 reads CASSEIPTGAFRIQYF. Here the CDR3 DNA reads TGTGCCAGCAGTGAAATCCCGACAGGGGCCTTTCGGATTCAGTACTTC.

The chain combines TRBV15 with TRBJ2-7; weak D call: TRBD1 (6 bases). Trimming cost V 0 bases and J 2 bases, with 14 bases left between them. The CDR3 contains 16 residues. From germline, CDR1 is LNHNV and CDR2 YYDKDF (reference sequence). CDR3 loop: CATSRDGPSGAYEQYF. The CDR3 DNA sequence: TGTGCCACCAGCAGAGATGGCCCCTCAGGGGCCTACGAGCAGTACTTC.

The chain is built from TRBV29-1 and TRBJ2-5; TRBD1 aligns across 8 bases. CDR3 size: 13 residues. Germline V gives CDR1 SQVTM, CDR2 ANQGSEA. The V gene end was trimmed by 5 bases and the J gene end by 5 bases; junction bases not matched to a gene: 7. This CDR3 reads CSVSQGVYETQYF. The CDR3 region has the DNA TGCAGCGTTTCACAGGGGGTCTACGAGACCCAGTACTTC.

V gene TRBV28 combines with J gene TRBJ2-1, with 8 bases identical to TRBD1. After removal of 4 bases from V and 6 bases from J, the junction contained 8 bases not matched to a gene. The V gene's germline CDR1 is MDHEN and CDR2 SYDVKM. The CDR3 extends over 15 amino acids. The CDR3 coding sequence is TGTGCCAGCAGTTCCTTAACGGGACAGGTCAATGAGCAGTTCTTC. It is translated as CASSSLTGQVNEQFF.

This sequence joins TRBV14 and TRBJ1-1; D gene unclear. Trimming removed 1 base at V and 5 bases at J, with 8 bases between. The CDR3 is 13 residues long. Germline CDR1 and CDR2: SGHDN and FVKESK. CDR3 DNA: TGTGCCAGCAGCCAAGGAGCGGGTACTGAAGCTTTCTTT. Translating gives CASSQGAGTEAFF.

The CDR3 DNA follows: TGTGCCAGCAGACGGAGTACCCCCTACGAGCAGTACTTC. Its protein is CASRRSTPYEQYF. This chain connects TRBV11-1 to TRBJ2-7; D is uncertain. This CDR3 region has 13 residues. V was shortened by 6 bases and J by 2 bases, with 11 bases between the two germline ends. In germline, CDR1 is SGHAT, CDR2 FQDESV (reference sequence).

This chain uses TRBV7-8 with TRBJ1-3; D may be TRBD1 (5 bases). This CDR3 is built from 14 residues. The V gene's germline CDR1 is SGHVS and CDR2 FQNEAQ. Trimming removed 5 bases at V and 8 bases at J, with 16 bases between. The CDR3 sequence is CASSLYKGADTIYF. The CDR3 DNA follows: TGTGCCAGCAGCCTCTACAAAGGGGCTGACACCATATATTTT.

The table lists this clone with a count of one. At one boundary the junction diverges from the germline segment, which might be a read error. The chain employs TRBV18 and TRBJ2-3, with a tentative D call TRBD2 (5 bases). Germline V CDR1 and CDR2: KGHSH, LQKENI. The CDR3 extends over 16 amino acids. The CDR3 sequence: CASSPLARTYTDTQYF. The DNA for the CDR3 is TGTGCCAGCTCCCCACTTGCAAGGACTTACACAGATACGCAGTATTTT. Variable domain in full (rest from reference TRBV18 and TRBJ2-3): NAGVMQNPRHLVRRRGQEARLRCSPMKGHSHVYWYRQLPEEGLKFMVYLQKENIIDESGMPKERFSAEFPKEGPSILRIQQVVRGDSAAYFCASSPLARTYTDTQYFGPGTRLTVL.

The rearrangement links TRBV19 to TRBJ2-1; 12 bases align to TRBD2. This CDR3 has 18 amino acids. V was clipped by 5 bases and J by 2 bases; unmatched bases: 10. Germline V gene data show CDR1 as LNHDA and CDR2 as SQIVND (reference sequence). The CDR3 DNA sequence: TGTGCCAGTAGTCGGCGGACTAGCGGGATAGGTACCTACAATGAGCAGTTCTTC. This gives the protein CASSRRTSGIGTYNEQFF.

The rearrangement links TRBV11-3 to TRBJ2-2; D is perhaps TRBD2 (6 bases). Germline CDR1 SGHNT, CDR2 YENEEA. Trimming stripped 5 bases from V and 3 bases from J, with 10 bases between. The CDR3 extends over 14 amino acids. The CDR3 region is CASSPGSDTGELFF. The CDR3 DNA is TGTGCCAGCAGCCCCGGGAGCGACACCGGGGAGCTGTTTTTT. The complete variable domain, with remaining parts taken from reference TRBV11-3 and TRBJ2-2, reads EAGVVQSPRYKIIEKKQPVAFWCNPISGHNTLYWYLQNLGQGPELLIRYENEEAVDDSQLPKDRFSAERLKGVDSTLKIQPAELGDSAVYLCASSPGSDTGELFFGEGSRLTVL.

The chain recombines TRBV27 with TRBJ2-5; 8 nucleotides line up with TRBD2. The J segment lost 6 bases and the V segment lost 6 bases, leaving 9 bases of the junction unmatched. The CDR3 length is 14 residues. Germline V CDR1 and CDR2: MNHEY, SMNVEV (reference sequence). CDR3 sequence reads: CASRPTGGAKTQYF. The CDR3 nucleotides read TGTGCCAGCAGGCCTACGGGGGGGGCTAAGACCCAGTACTTC.

V is TRBV6-1 and J is TRBJ2-7; 8 nucleotides line up with TRBD2. V was pared by 4 bases and J by 2 bases, with 7 bases of the junction left unmatched. Germline lookup yields CDR1 MNHNS and CDR2 SASEGT. The CDR3 is 15 residues long. The CDR3 sequence: CASSATRGGPYEQYF. CDR3 DNA sequence: TGTGCCAGCAGTGCCACCCGGGGGGGACCCTACGAGCAGTACTTC.

V and J are TRBV9 and TRBJ2-3; a weak D match, TRBD2 (6 bases). Trimming cost V 4 bases and J 6 bases, with 18 bases left between them. Germline loops: CDR1 SGDLS, CDR2 YYNGEE. The CDR3 totals 15 residues. CDR3 sequence (DNA): TGTGCCAGCAGCTCCACCGCTGGGGGGAGGGATACGCAGTATTTT. Protein sequence: CASSSTAGGRDTQYF.

This clone has only one observation. The chain uses TRBV27 and TRBJ2-3; perhaps TRBD2 as D (6 bases). Deletions cut 7 bases from V and 3 bases from J, with 14 bases between. CDR1 is MNHEY, CDR2 SMNVEV, per germline (reference sequence). This CDR3 is 14 amino acids long. CDR3 sequence reads: CASIGTRGTDTQYF. The CDR3 nucleotides are TGTGCCAGCATTGGAACCCGGGGGACAGATACGCAGTATTTT.

The chain has TRBV6-1 and TRBJ2-1; possible D gene TRBD2, 6 bases. The germline CDR1 and CDR2 sequences are MNHNS and SASEGT. This CDR3 has 15 residues. Trimming left V 7 bases short and J 9 bases short, with 22 bases between. The CDR3 loop is CASTLSGPRVGEQFF. The CDR3 DNA follows: TGTGCCAGCACTCTGAGCGGGCCCCGCGTTGGTGAGCAGTTCTTC.

The chain carries TRBV5-1 and TRBJ2-1; D possibly corresponds to TRBD2 (6 bases). Germline V gene lookup returns CDR1 SGHRS and CDR2 YFSETQ. The V gene lost 6 bases and the J gene lost 1 base, with 11 bases spanning the gap. This CDR3 has 14 amino acids. This CDR3 reads CASNPAGSYNEQFF. The DNA for the CDR3 is TGCGCCAGCAATCCGGCGGGATCCTACAATGAGCAGTTCTTC.

CDR3 residues: CASSGGEGGNEQFF. CDR3 bases: TGTGCCAGCAGTGGGGGGGAGGGAGGAAATGAGCAGTTCTTC. The chain employs TRBV11-2 and TRBJ2-1; 7 bases fit TRBD2. V trimming: 6 bases; J trimming: 7 bases; junction bases outside the gene matches: 9. There are 14 residues in the CDR3. The germline V gene encodes CDR1 SGHAT and CDR2 FQNNGV.